The rows below give T cell receptor beta chains drawn from one sample of a study of cytomegalovirus exposure and HLA in healthy donors. Sequencing used immunoSEQ multiplex PCR; TCRdb keeps in-frame clones, though not all of them. The sample holds around 120,000 clones, about four fifths seen once. Sequenced input: PBMCs. Receptors originate from a man younger than 30 in good health and CMV-seronegative. The CDR3 runs from the conserved cysteine through the conserved F or W. A D gene is named only where the DNA matches it firmly. Clone size is shown for a subset of rows, as once, few, many or a class of expanded clone.

abundance: .
d_gene: .
j_gene: TRBJ1-2
v_gene: TRBV7-9
CDR3nt: TGTGCCAGCAGCTTAGACAGGGCGGTTTATGGCTACACCTTC
CDR3aa: CASSLDRAVYGYTF

abundance: .
d_gene: TRBD1
j_gene: TRBJ2-7
v_gene: TRBV28
CDR3nt: TGTGCCAGCAGTAGAACGGGGACAGCGAGATACTACGAGCAGTACTTC
CDR3aa: CASSRTGTARYYEQYF

abundance: .
d_gene: .
j_gene: TRBJ1-1
v_gene: TRBV30
CDR3nt: TGTGCCTGGAGTGTAAGCGGGGATACTGAAGCTTTCTTT
CDR3aa: CAWSVSGDTEAFF

abundance: .
d_gene: .
j_gene: TRBJ2-5
v_gene: TRBV4-2
CDR3nt: TGTGCCAGCAGCCAAAATAGCGTATTAAAAGAGACCCAGTACTTC
CDR3aa: CASSQNSVLKETQYF

abundance: .
d_gene: TRBD2
j_gene: TRBJ2-1
v_gene: TRBV19
CDR3nt: TGTGCCAGTAGTAAGGACCCATGGTCTAGCGGTGACAATGAGCAGTTCTTC
CDR3aa: CASSKDPWSSGDNEQFF

abundance: .
d_gene: .
j_gene: TRBJ1-5
v_gene: TRBV19
CDR3nt: TGTGCCAGTAGTATGGGGTGGCGAGGGAGCAATCAGCCCCAGCATTTT
CDR3aa: CASSMGWRGSNQPQHF

abundance: .
d_gene: TRBD1
j_gene: TRBJ1-5
v_gene: TRBV4-1
CDR3nt: TGCGCCAGCAGCCAAACAGGGGCTCCTAGCAATCAGCCCCAGCATTTT
CDR3aa: CASSQTGAPSNQPQHF

abundance: .
d_gene: .
j_gene: TRBJ2-1
v_gene: TRBV6-4
CDR3nt: TGTGCCAGCAGTGACAATCCCAGCTCCTACAATGAGCAGTTCTTC
CDR3aa: CASSDNPSSYNEQFF

abundance: once
d_gene: TRBD1
j_gene: TRBJ1-4
v_gene: TRBV2
CDR3nt: TGTGCCAGCAGCCCGGGACAGGGAAGATTGGAACTGTTTTTT
CDR3aa: CASSPGQGRLELFF

abundance: .
d_gene: TRBD1
j_gene: TRBJ1-1
v_gene: TRBV27
CDR3nt: TGTGCCAGCAGTCCACGACAGGGCAGTGAAGCTTTCTTT
CDR3aa: CASSPRQGSEAFF

abundance: .
d_gene: .
j_gene: TRBJ2-3
v_gene: TRBV11-2
CDR3nt: TGTGCCAGCAGCTTAGAGATACAATCAGATACGCAGTATTTT
CDR3aa: CASSLEIQSDTQYF

abundance: .
d_gene: TRBD1
j_gene: TRBJ1-4
v_gene: TRBV6-6
CDR3nt: TGTGCCAGCAGGAAAACGGGACAGGGGAATGAAAAACTGTTTTTT
CDR3aa: CASRKTGQGNEKLFF

abundance: .
d_gene: TRBD1
j_gene: TRBJ1-3
v_gene: TRBV28
CDR3nt: TGTGCCAGCAGTTTTGGCGGGACAGGGCTTGGAAACACCATATATTTT
CDR3aa: CASSFGGTGLGNTIYF

abundance: .
d_gene: .
j_gene: TRBJ1-2
v_gene: TRBV18
CDR3nt: TGTGCCAGCTCACCACCGTATATAGAGAATACTTATGGCTACACCTTC
CDR3aa: CASSPPYIENTYGYTF

abundance: .
d_gene: .
j_gene: TRBJ1-2
v_gene: TRBV6-6
CDR3nt: TGTGCCAGCAGCTCTCTCTCCTATGGCTACACCTTC
CDR3aa: CASSSLSYGYTF

abundance: .
d_gene: TRBD1
j_gene: TRBJ1-1
v_gene: TRBV5-1
CDR3nt: TGCGCCAGCAGCTTGGAAGTAAGGACAGGGGGCAAGAAACAAGCTTTCTTT
CDR3aa: CASSLEVRTGGKKQAFF

abundance: .
d_gene: .
j_gene: TRBJ2-3
v_gene: TRBV10-3
CDR3nt: TGTGCCATCAGTGAGACACAGGGATCCCCGCCCTCGCACACAGATACGCAGTATTTT
CDR3aa: CAISETQGSPPSHTDTQYF

abundance: .
d_gene: .
j_gene: TRBJ1-1
v_gene: TRBV6-5
CDR3nt: TGTGCCAGCAGAACTAGTGAGAACACTGAAGCTTTCTTT
CDR3aa: CASRTSENTEAFF

abundance: .
d_gene: TRBD2
j_gene: TRBJ2-2
v_gene: TRBV13
CDR3nt: TGTGCCAGCAGCCTGCGACTAGCGGAGTACACCGGGGAGCTGTTTTTT
CDR3aa: CASSLRLAEYTGELFF

abundance: .
d_gene: .
j_gene: TRBJ2-1
v_gene: TRBV18
CDR3nt: TGTGCCAGCTCACCACAGCGGTCCGGACGGGATGAGCAGTTCTTC
CDR3aa: CASSPQRSGRDEQFF

abundance: .
d_gene: .
j_gene: TRBJ1-2
v_gene: TRBV6-5
CDR3nt: TGTGCCAGCAGTTGGGGCGATGGCTACACCTTC
CDR3aa: CASSWGDGYTF

abundance: .
d_gene: .
j_gene: TRBJ1-6
v_gene: TRBV27
CDR3nt: TGTGCCAGCAGTTTATCGGGCCAGTCCCATAATTCACCCCTCCACTTT
CDR3aa: CASSLSGQSHNSPLHF

abundance: .
d_gene: .
j_gene: TRBJ2-2
v_gene: TRBV5-1
CDR3nt: TGCGCCAGCAGCTTGGTTCGGGTCGCGACCGGGGAGCTGTTTTTT
CDR3aa: CASSLVRVATGELFF

abundance: once
d_gene: .
j_gene: TRBJ2-5
v_gene: TRBV2
CDR3nt: TGTGCCAGCGAGGAGGATACGTTGGAGACCCAGTACTTC
CDR3aa: CASEEDTLETQYF

abundance: .
d_gene: TRBD2
j_gene: TRBJ2-1
v_gene: TRBV6-1
CDR3nt: TGTGCCAGCAGTAGACCGGGACTAGCCCACAATGAGCAGTTCTTC
CDR3aa: CASSRPGLAHNEQFF

abundance: .
d_gene: TRBD1
j_gene: TRBJ1-2
v_gene: TRBV13
CDR3nt: TGTGCCAGCAGCGGAATGGGACAGGGGGTGGGTAACTATGGCTACACCTTC
CDR3aa: CASSGMGQGVGNYGYTF

abundance: .
d_gene: .
j_gene: TRBJ2-3
v_gene: TRBV7-2
CDR3nt: TGTGCCAGCAGCATCTCAGATACGCAGTATTTT
CDR3aa: CASSISDTQYF

abundance: .
d_gene: .
j_gene: TRBJ1-2
v_gene: TRBV7-8
CDR3nt: TGTGCCAGCAGCTTAGTAGGTTCCGGGAACGGCTACACCTTC
CDR3aa: CASSLVGSGNGYTF

abundance: once
d_gene: .
j_gene: TRBJ2-2
v_gene: TRBV11-3
CDR3nt: TGTGCCAGCAGCTTAGCCCTCACCGGGGAGCTGTTTTTT
CDR3aa: CASSLALTGELFF

abundance: once
d_gene: TRBD2
j_gene: TRBJ2-7
v_gene: TRBV4-1
CDR3nt: TGCGCCAGCAGCCAAGATAGGCGGGAGTTGGCCGAGCAGTACTTC
CDR3aa: CASSQDRRELAEQYF

abundance: .
d_gene: TRBD1
j_gene: TRBJ2-2
v_gene: TRBV19
CDR3nt: TGTGCCAGTAGGGGACAGGGGGAGGGTAAGACCGGGGAGCTGTTTTTT
CDR3aa: CASRGQGEGKTGELFF

abundance: .
d_gene: .
j_gene: TRBJ2-7
v_gene: TRBV30
CDR3nt: TGTGCCTGGAGCTTGGTTACAGGTGATCAGTACTTC
CDR3aa: CAWSLVTGDQYF

abundance: .
d_gene: .
j_gene: TRBJ1-1
v_gene: TRBV28
CDR3nt: TGTGCCACACTCCCCGCGGGGAACACTGAAGCTTTCTTT
CDR3aa: CATLPAGNTEAFF

abundance: .
d_gene: TRBD1
j_gene: TRBJ2-7
v_gene: TRBV29-1
CDR3nt: TGCAGCGGCGGGACAGGCTCCTACGAGCAGTACTTC
CDR3aa: CSGGTGSYEQYF

abundance: once
d_gene: .
j_gene: TRBJ1-2
v_gene: TRBV7-2
CDR3nt: TGTGCCAGCAGCGAAAGTGGGATCGGGGGGCAGGTCTATGGCTACACCTTC
CDR3aa: CASSESGIGGQVYGYTF

abundance: .
d_gene: .
j_gene: TRBJ1-2
v_gene: TRBV29-1
CDR3nt: TGCAGCGTTGTAGACCTTAACTATGGCTACACCTTC
CDR3aa: CSVVDLNYGYTF

abundance: .
d_gene: TRBD2
j_gene: TRBJ2-5
v_gene: TRBV19
CDR3nt: TGTGCCAGTAGTGTACTAGCGGGCCAAGAGACCCAGTACTTC
CDR3aa: CASSVLAGQETQYF

abundance: few
d_gene: .
j_gene: TRBJ1-2
v_gene: TRBV19
CDR3nt: TGTGCCACCCGACAGTCTGGCTACACCTTC
CDR3aa: CATRQSGYTF

abundance: .
d_gene: TRBD2
j_gene: TRBJ2-5
v_gene: TRBV9
CDR3nt: TGTGCCAGCAGCGTAGGTGTAGCGGGAGCGATGGAGACCCAGTACTTC
CDR3aa: CASSVGVAGAMETQYF

abundance: few
d_gene: TRBD1
j_gene: TRBJ2-7
v_gene: TRBV6-1
CDR3nt: TGTGCCGTTCGGGACAGGGTATCTCTCAACGAGCAGTACTTC
CDR3aa: CAVRDRVSLNEQYF

abundance: once
d_gene: TRBD1
j_gene: TRBJ2-7
v_gene: TRBV28
CDR3nt: TGTGCCAGCAGTTTCCCGGGTCGGACAGGGAGGTCCTACGAGCAGTACTTC
CDR3aa: CASSFPGRTGRSYEQYF

abundance: .
d_gene: TRBD1
j_gene: TRBJ1-5
v_gene: TRBV11-2
CDR3nt: TGTGCCAGCAGCTTACAGGGGGGTAGGGATCAGCCCCAGCATTTT
CDR3aa: CASSLQGGRDQPQHF

abundance: .
d_gene: .
j_gene: TRBJ1-1
v_gene: TRBV11-2
CDR3nt: TGTGCCAGCAGTTCAGGGTTGAACACTGAAGCTTTCTTT
CDR3aa: CASSSGLNTEAFF

abundance: once
d_gene: TRBD2
j_gene: TRBJ2-1
v_gene: TRBV18
CDR3nt: TGTGCCAGCTCACCGAAGCGGGAGGGTTACAATGAGCAGTTCTTC
CDR3aa: CASSPKREGYNEQFF

abundance: few
d_gene: TRBD2
j_gene: TRBJ2-5
v_gene: TRBV4-3
CDR3nt: TGCGCCAGCAGCCAAGATGGTCAACTAGCGGGATCAGAGACCCAGTACTTC
CDR3aa: CASSQDGQLAGSETQYF

abundance: .
d_gene: .
j_gene: TRBJ2-1
v_gene: TRBV27
CDR3nt: TGTGCCAGCCGATCTTGGCGGAGCGGGTCCTACAATGAGCAGTTCTTC
CDR3aa: CASRSWRSGSYNEQFF

abundance: once
d_gene: .
j_gene: TRBJ2-3
v_gene: TRBV29-1
CDR3nt: TGCAGCGTTGAAGATCGAAGGGGGACGTTAGCAGATACGCAGTATTTT
CDR3aa: CSVEDRRGTLADTQYF

abundance: once
d_gene: TRBD1
j_gene: TRBJ2-3
v_gene: TRBV5-1
CDR3nt: TGCGCCAGCAGCAGGGGACAGGGACGCACAGATACGCAGTATTTT
CDR3aa: CASSRGQGRTDTQYF

abundance: .
d_gene: TRBD2
j_gene: TRBJ2-5
v_gene: TRBV7-2
CDR3nt: TGTGCCAGCAGGACGACTAGCGGGAGCGGGACCCAGTACTTC
CDR3aa: CASRTTSGSGTQYF

abundance: .
d_gene: TRBD1
j_gene: TRBJ2-6
v_gene: TRBV18
CDR3nt: TGTGCCAGCTCACCAACAGGGGATGGGGCCAACGTCCTGACTTTC
CDR3aa: CASSPTGDGANVLTF

abundance: .
d_gene: .
j_gene: TRBJ1-2
v_gene: TRBV5-1
CDR3nt: TGCGCCAGCAGCTGGTTAGACAGGTCTTATGGCTACACCTTC
CDR3aa: CASSWLDRSYGYTF

abundance: .
d_gene: TRBD1
j_gene: TRBJ1-4
v_gene: TRBV7-9
CDR3nt: TGTGCCAGCAGCCTGGGACAGGGCGGTGAAAAACTGTTTTTT
CDR3aa: CASSLGQGGEKLFF

abundance: .
d_gene: TRBD1
j_gene: TRBJ2-7
v_gene: TRBV6-5
CDR3nt: TGTGCCAGCAGTCCTGGGACAGGTCTGACCTACGAGCAGTACTTC
CDR3aa: CASSPGTGLTYEQYF

abundance: few
d_gene: TRBD2
j_gene: TRBJ2-7
v_gene: TRBV6-6
CDR3nt: TGTGCCAGCAGTTACATCCCGGGACTAGCCCCCTACGAGCAGTACTTC
CDR3aa: CASSYIPGLAPYEQYF